Listed below are T cell receptor beta chains from one sample, sequenced in a study of PD-1 blockade in classical Hodgkin lymphoma. TCRdb's copy holds only in-frame clones and misses some; the assay was immunoSEQ multiplex PCR. Here the sample spans roughly 20,000 clones, roughly four fifths being singletons. The source was CD4+ T cells from blood, collected before the fourth cycle of nivolumab. All receptors come from a human donor with classical Hodgkin lymphoma. Each CDR3 is given with its conserved first and last residue. D genes are given only for firm matches. Not all rows give a size; the values are once, few, many and, for expanded clones, a class.

>TRBV11-2|-|-|TRBJ1-6
TGTGCCAGCAGCTTAGGGCAGGGAGATAGCTCCTATAATTCACCCCTCCACTTT
CASSLGQGDSSYNSPLHF
>TRBV14|-|-|TRBJ1-3
TGTGCCAGCAGCCACGCCTGGGGCAGGGTGAACACCATATATTTT
CASSHAWGRVNTIYF
>TRBV11-2|-|-|TRBJ1-2
TGTGCCAGCAGCCACCAAAAGGGACGCTATGGCTACACCTTC
CASSHQKGRYGYTF
>TRBV5-1|-|-|TRBJ2-5
TGCGCCAGCTCAATACAGGGGGGGGGTCAAGAGACCCAGTACTTC
CASSIQGGGQETQYF
>TRBV7-9|-|TRBD2|TRBJ2-1
TGTGCCAGCAGTGGATCTAGCGGGGGGTACAATGAGCAGTTCTTC
CASSGSSGGYNEQFF
>TRBV4-1|-|TRBD1|TRBJ1-2
TGCGCCAGCAGCACACAGGGGGGAGATGGCTACACCTTC
CASSTQGGDGYTF
>TRBV11-2|once|-|TRBJ2-4
TGTGCCAGCAGCTTGGACGGTGCCAAAAACATTCAGTACTTC
CASSLDGAKNIQYF
>TRBV7-8|-|-|TRBJ2-3
TGTGCCAGCAGCTTATTCCCCCAAGATACGCAGTATTTT
CASSLFPQDTQYF
>TRBV5-8|-|TRBD2|TRBJ2-1
TGTGCCAGCAGCTTGGGGACGGGAGGCCTCTACAATGAGCAGTTCTTC
CASSLGTGGLYNEQFF
>TRBV4-1|-|-|TRBJ2-1
TGCGCCAGCAGCCACCGACTGGGGGTTGGGGACAATGAGCAGTTCTTC
CASSHRLGVGDNEQFF
>TRBV6-1|medium-sized|-|TRBJ1-4
TGTGCCAGCAGTGAGGGCAGGGATGTTCGGAAACTGTTTTTT
CASSEGRDVRKLFF
>TRBV9|-|-|TRBJ2-3
TGTGCCAGCAGCCGACTGACAGATACGCAGTATTTT
CASSRLTDTQYF
>TRBV2|-|-|TRBJ2-7
TGTGCCAGCAGGGCACTGACCCTCTACGAGCAGTACTTC
CASRALTLYEQYF
>TRBV5-1|-|-|TRBJ2-2
TGCGCCAGCAGCTTGGTGCAGGGGAGCACCGGGGAGCTGTTTTTT
CASSLVQGSTGELFF
>TRBV7-2|few|TRBD2|TRBJ2-1
TGTGCCAGCAGCGTGACTAGCACCGGTGAGCAGTTCTTC
CASSVTSTGEQFF
>TRBV19|-|-|TRBJ2-3
TGTGCCAGTAGTCGTCAAGATACGCAGTATTTT
CASSRQDTQYF
>TRBV5-6|-|-|TRBJ1-2
TGTGCCAGCAGCTTGAACAAAGTTAACTATGGCTACACCTTC
CASSLNKVNYGYTF
>TRBV10-3|-|-|TRBJ2-7
TGTGCCATCAGTGAGTCATGGACGCTCGAGCAGTACTTC
CAISESWTLEQYF
>TRBV9|-|-|TRBJ2-3
TGTGCCAGCAGCGTAGAAGTCAGGGAGACAGATACGCAGTATTTT
CASSVEVRETDTQYF
>TRBV5-1|-|TRBD1|TRBJ1-2
TGCGCCAGCAGCCTGGATGGACAGGGACTCTATGGCTACACCTTC
CASSLDGQGLYGYTF
>TRBV7-2|once|TRBD2|TRBJ2-1
TGTGCCAGCAGGAAGCCGGGACTAGCGGGGGGCCGTACCAATGAGCAGTTCTTC
CASRKPGLAGGRTNEQFF
>TRBV19|-|-|TRBJ1-5
TGTGCCAGTAGTAACCAGGGCAATCAGCCCCAGCATTTT
CASSNQGNQPQHF
>TRBV5-6|-|-|TRBJ1-2
TGTGCCAGCAGCTTGCGGCACAGCTATGGCTACACCTTC
CASSLRHSYGYTF
>TRBV6-5|-|-|TRBJ1-5
TGTGCCAGCAGTTACTCCGGGTGGGGGGTCAATCAGCCCCAGCATTTT
CASSYSGWGVNQPQHF
>TRBV6-4|-|TRBD2|TRBJ2-2
TGTGCCAGCAGTGACTCGCCCCTAGCGGGGGGTCGGACCGGGGAGCTGTTTTTT
CASSDSPLAGGRTGELFF
>TRBV7-7|-|-|TRBJ2-5
TGTGCTAGCAGCCAAACCGGCCACGGAGAGACCCAGTACTTC
CASSQTGHGETQYF
>TRBV14|-|-|TRBJ1-6
TGTGCCAGCAGCCAAGGAAGGAATTCACCCCTCCACTTT
CASSQGRNSPLHF
>TRBV19|-|TRBD1|TRBJ1-1
TGTGCCTCCCGGACAGGGGGAAGGACTGAAGCTTTCTTT
CASRTGGRTEAFF